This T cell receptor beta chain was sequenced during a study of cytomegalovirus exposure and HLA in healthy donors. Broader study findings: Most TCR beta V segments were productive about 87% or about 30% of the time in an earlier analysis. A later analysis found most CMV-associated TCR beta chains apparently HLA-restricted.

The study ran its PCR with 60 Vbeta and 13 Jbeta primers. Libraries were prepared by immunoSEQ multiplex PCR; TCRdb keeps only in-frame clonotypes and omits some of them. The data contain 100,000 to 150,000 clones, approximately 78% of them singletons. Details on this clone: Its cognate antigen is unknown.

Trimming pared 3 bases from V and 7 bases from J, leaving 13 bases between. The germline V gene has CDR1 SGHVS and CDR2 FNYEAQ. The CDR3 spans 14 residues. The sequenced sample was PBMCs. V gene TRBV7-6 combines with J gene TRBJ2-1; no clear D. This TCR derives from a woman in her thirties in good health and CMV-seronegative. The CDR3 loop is CASSFSSGVNEQFF. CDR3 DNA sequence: TGTGCCAGCAGCTTCTCTTCAGGTGTGAATGAGCAGTTCTTC.